The sequence of this TCR beta chain was determined in a study of Ad26.COV2.S vaccination and SARS-CoV-2 variants. This table comes from immunoSEQ multiplex PCR, and its TCRdb copy is limited to in-frame clones, with some not included. The table includes 300,000 to 450,000 clones, 70% to 90% detected once. Noted treatment: roughly 20 received Ad26.COV2.S at low or high dose, single or two shots; 5 received placebo; per-sample allocation not given. It was on day 63 after the first vaccine or placebo injection that samples were taken. Specimen: peripheral blood, collected in a trial of Ad26.COV2.S vaccine versus placebo. The clonotype was recovered from a person between 18 and 59 years old who received the Ad26.COV2.S COVID-19 vaccine or a placebo.

In nucleotides, the CDR3 is TGTGCCAGCTCATCGCAGACTTCCACCTCAGGTTCACCCCTCCACTTT. This encodes CASSSQTSTSGSPLHF. The J gene is TRBJ1-6, the V gene TRBV18; D gene unclear. V was trimmed by 5 bases and J by 9 bases, leaving 20 bases between them. CDR3 length: 16 residues. The germline gives CDR1 KGHSH, CDR2 LQKENI. Complete variable domain (other parts from reference TRBV18 and TRBJ1-6): NAGVMQNPRHLVRRRGQEARLRCSPMKGHSHVYWYRQLPEEGLKFMVYLQKENIIDESGMPKERFSAEFPKEGPSILRIQQVVRGDSAAYFCASSSQTSTSGSPLHFGNGTRLTVT.